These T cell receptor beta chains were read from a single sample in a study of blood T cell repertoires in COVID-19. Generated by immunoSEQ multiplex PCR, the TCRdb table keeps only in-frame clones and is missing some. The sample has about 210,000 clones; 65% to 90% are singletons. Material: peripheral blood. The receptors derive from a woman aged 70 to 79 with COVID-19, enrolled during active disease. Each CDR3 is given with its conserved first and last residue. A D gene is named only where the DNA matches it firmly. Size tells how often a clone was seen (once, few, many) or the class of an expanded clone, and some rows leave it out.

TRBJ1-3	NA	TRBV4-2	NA	CASSQDSTGFSGNTIYF	TGTGCCAGCAGCCAAGATTCGACAGGATTCTCTGGAAACACCATATATTTT
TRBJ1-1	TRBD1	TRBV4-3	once	CASSHTGQKNTEAFF	TGCGCCAGCAGCCATACGGGACAGAAGAACACTGAAGCTTTCTTT
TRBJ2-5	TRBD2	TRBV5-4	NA	CASSYSGRAWETQYF	TGTGCCAGCAGTTATAGCGGGAGGGCTTGGGAGACCCAGTACTTC
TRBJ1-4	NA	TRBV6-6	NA	CASSYRQGRGEKLFF	TGTGCCAGCAGTTACCGCCAGGGGAGGGGTGAAAAACTGTTTTTT
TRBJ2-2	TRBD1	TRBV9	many	CASSVQGQGYTGELFF	TGTGCCAGCAGCGTACAGGGACAGGGATACACCGGGGAGCTGTTTTTT
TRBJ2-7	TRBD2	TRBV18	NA	CASSSGSGGAREQYF	TGTGCCAGCTCATCCGGTAGCGGGGGGGCGAGAGAGCAGTACTTC
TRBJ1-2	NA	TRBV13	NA	CASSFGRYYGYTF	TGTGCCAGCAGCTTTGGGAGATACTATGGCTACACCTTC
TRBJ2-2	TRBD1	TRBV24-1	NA	CATSEPTGPRGTGELFF	TGTGCCACCAGTGAACCGACAGGGCCCAGGGGCACCGGGGAGCTGTTTTTT
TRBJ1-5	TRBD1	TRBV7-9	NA	CASSRITGTGFHDQPQHF	TGTGCCAGCAGCCGAATCACCGGGACAGGATTTCACGATCAGCCCCAGCATTTT
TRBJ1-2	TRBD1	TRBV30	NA	CAWSGDSYGYTF	TGTGCCTGGAGTGGGGACAGCTATGGCTACACCTTC
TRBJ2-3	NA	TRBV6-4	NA	CASSEQALNTDTQYF	TGTGCCAGCAGTGAACAGGCGCTTAACACAGATACGCAGTATTTT
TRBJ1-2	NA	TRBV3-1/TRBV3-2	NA	CASSPGTRAGYTF	TGTGCCAGCAGTCCCGGGACACGGGCAGGCTACACCTTC
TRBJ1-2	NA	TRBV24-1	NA	CATSDSANYGYTF	TGTGCCACCAGTGACAGCGCTAACTATGGCTACACCTTC
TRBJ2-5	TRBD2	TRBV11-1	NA	CASSLGTSGLKTQYF	TGTGCCAGCAGCTTAGGGACTAGCGGGTTGAAGACCCAGTACTTC
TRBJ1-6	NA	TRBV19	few	CASREGSAYNSPLHF	TGTGCCAGTAGGGAGGGGTCGGCGTATAATTCACCCCTCCACTTT
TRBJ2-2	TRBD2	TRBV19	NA	CASSSRSHSGSIAGELFF	TGTGCCAGTAGTTCGAGATCTCATAGCGGGAGTATCGCCGGGGAGCTGTTTTTT
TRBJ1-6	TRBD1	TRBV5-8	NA	CASSWAGTANSPLHF	TGTGCCAGCAGCTGGGCCGGGACAGCTAATTCACCCCTCCACTTT
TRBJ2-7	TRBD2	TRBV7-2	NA	CASSSQAGLSYEQYF	TGTGCCAGCAGCTCACAAGCGGGACTCTCCTACGAGCAGTACTTC